A single sample gave rise to the 17 T cell receptor beta chains below, sequenced in a study of tumor-infiltrating lymphocytes in primary liver carcinoma. Total RNA amounting to around 540 ng was the source from which TCR beta cDNA was made with a constant-region primer. Slightly modified ARM-PCR, run as three nested multiplex PCR rounds, produced the TCR beta libraries. Researchers ran the first two PCR rounds for roughly 10 cycles each with TRBV1-TRBV30 forward primers and a C-beta reverse primer. TCRdb ran MiXCR on the multiplex PCR reads and lists one entry per CDR3 protein. Of 25,000 to 30,000 distinct CDR3 sequences in the sample, around 84% were seen once. Each 20-30 mg portion of unsorted bulk tissue served as the source for co-extraction of RNA and DNA. Source material: liver tumor tissue from sampling region 3. The subset was: tumor region T3, left-lateral pole. The receptors come from a man aged 40-49 years with primary liver carcinoma and hepatitis B virus infection.

This clonotype ranks as medium-sized. The genes are TRBV12-3 or TRBV12-4 and TRBJ1-5; 7 bases are shared with TRBD1. This CDR3 has 14 residues. The junction had 8 bases not matched to a gene; V was cut back by 5 bases and J by 7 bases. The chain's CDR3 is CASSNTGEVQPQHF. The CDR3 DNA reads TGTGCCAGCAGTAATACAGGGGAGGTACAGCCCCAGCATTTT.

This clonotype was seen once. The junction and the germline gene differ at one end; a read error may be behind it. The V gene is TRBV11-2, the J gene TRBJ1-5; the D gene is possibly TRBD1 (6 bases). In germline, CDR1 is SGHAT, CDR2 FQNNGV. The CDR3 is 13 residues long. The CDR3 here is CVSSPDSGQPQHF. The DNA of the CDR3 is TGTGTCAGCAGCCCAGATAGCGGACAGCCTCAGCATTTT.

This clonotype was seen a handful of times. At one end the junction does not follow the germline gene, possibly because of a read error. The V and J genes are TRBV6-5 and TRBJ2-6, with TRBD1 matching over 8 bases. CDR3 length equals 18 residues. Germline V lookup: CDR1 MNHEY, CDR2 SVGAGI. The CDR3 nucleotides are TGTGCCGGCAGTCTTTGGACAGGGATGAAAGGTGGGGCCAACGTCCTGACTTTC. Translated: CAGSLWTGMKGGANVLTF.

This clonotype came up a few times. V and J are TRBV10-3 and TRBJ2-7, with D possibly matching TRBD1 (5 bases). Looked up from germline, CDR1 is ENHRY and CDR2 is SYGVKD. Between the trimmed V and J ends, which lost 10 bases and 3 bases, there was a span of 19 bases. The CDR3 length is 14 residues. CDR3 sequence reads: CASTPDPQVYEQYF. DNA of the CDR3: TGTGCCAGCACCCCGGACCCACAGGTCTACGAGCAGTACTTC.

On this clonotype itself: The junction does not match germline at one end; this may be a read error. J is TRBJ2-5 and V is TRBV29-1; 7 bases align to TRBD1. The germline V gene has CDR1 SQVTM and CDR2 ANQGSEA. This CDR3 is 13 amino acids long. CDR3: CSGLTQGMETEYF. The CDR3, as DNA: TGCAGCGGGCTCACACAGGGGATGGAGACCGAGTACTTC.

To note about this clonotype: Germline is not matched at one junction end, which may reflect a read error. This chain joins TRBV11-2 and TRBJ2-3; the match to TRBD2 covers 11 bases. The CDR3 has 15 residues. Germline V CDR1 and CDR2: SGHAT, FQNNGV. CDR3 coding DNA: TGTGCCGGCAGCACAGGGACTAGCGGCATAGATACGCAGTATTTT. Translated, it gives CAGSTGTSGIDTQYF.

The V gene is TRBV6-5, the J gene TRBJ2-7; possibly TRBD1 for D (6 bases). The CDR3 contains 16 residues. Germline V CDR1 and CDR2: MNHEY, SVGAGI. Trimming stripped 6 bases from V and 13 bases from J, with 31 bases between. In DNA, the CDR3 is TGTGCCAGCAGGCCCAGACAGGCAGCATCCTTTTACGGGCAATACTTC. This encodes CASRPRQAASFYGQYF.

The chain recombines TRBV6-5 with TRBJ2-7; 7 bases are a match to TRBD2. Germline V gene lookup returns CDR1 MNHEY and CDR2 SVGAGI. This CDR3 contains 16 residues. With 10 bases clipped from V and 2 bases from J, the junction kept 17 bases outside the gene matches. CDR3 in amino acids: CANRRERPAGTYEQYF. The CDR3, as DNA: TGTGCCAACAGACGAGAAAGACCAGCGGGGACCTACGAGCAGTACTTC.

This clonotype was counted a single time. One junction end does not reproduce the germline sequence, and a read error may be involved. This rearrangement joins TRBV6-7 to TRBJ1-3, with no clear D. TRBV6-7 is given ORF status, its function remaining uncertain. CDR3 length: 13 residues. CDR3 protein: CASIKTPGYTIYF. In DNA form, the CDR3 reads TGTGCAAGCATCAAGACCCCTGGATACACTATATATTTT.

A word on this clonotype: One end of the junction is discordant with germline, which a read error may explain. This chain connects TRBV6-2 or TRBV6-3 to TRBJ1-5; a possible D gene is TRBD1 (5 bases). CDR1 and CDR2 from the germline V gene are MNHEY and SVGEGT. This CDR3 comprises 14 residues. The CDR3 protein is CASSNGQGIRPRHF. As DNA, the CDR3 is TGTGCCAGCAGCAACGGGCAGGGTATCCGGCCCCGGCATTTT.

Notes on this clonotype: A read error may account for a junction end that differs from germline. J is TRBJ2-5 and V is TRBV11-2, with D possibly being TRBD1 or TRBD2 (5 bases each). CDR1 is SGHAT, CDR2 FQNNGV, per germline. The CDR3 length is 16 residues. The CDR3 nucleotides are TGCGCCAGCAGCCAGATTCCTGGCGAGGGGAAAGAGACCCAGTACTTC. It specifies CASSQIPGEGKETQYF.

Of note for this clonotype: The junction differs from germline at one of its ends, possibly a read error. The chain employs TRBV11-2 and TRBJ2-2, with D perhaps matching TRBD2 (6 bases). Germline-derived CDR1 and CDR2 are SGHAT and FQNNGV. The CDR3 is made up of 15 amino acids. For the CDR3, the DNA is TGTGCCAGCAGCTTCGCGGGATCAAACACCAGGGAGTTGTTTTTT. This translates into CASSFAGSNTRELFF. Full variable domain (outside the CDR3, taken from reference TRBV11-2 and TRBJ2-2): EAGVAQSPRYKIIEKRQSVAFWCNPISGHATLYWYQQILGQGPKLLIQFQNNGVVDDSQLPKDRFSAERLKGVDSTLKIQPAKLEDSAVYLCASSFAGSNTRELFFGEGSRLTVL.

This clonotype was recorded many times. The chain carries TRBV28 and TRBJ2-1; 8 bases match TRBD2. The ends lost 4 bases at V and 4 bases at J; junction bases unmatched: 6. This CDR3 region has 15 residues. Germline CDR1 MDHEN, CDR2 SYDVKM. The CDR3 nucleotides read TGTGCCAGCAGTTCTCAAGCGGGAGTATACAATGAGCAGTTCTTC. Translated: CASSSQAGVYNEQFF. Variable domain in full (rest from reference TRBV28 and TRBJ2-1): DVKVTQSSRYLVKRTGEKVFLECVQDMDHENMFWYRQDPGLGLRLIYFSYDVKMKEKGDIPEGYSVSREKKERFSLILESASTNQTSMYLCASSSQAGVYNEQFFGPGTRLTVL.

With regard to this clonotype: Here the CDR3 omits its conserved ending phenylalanine or tryptophan, so a read error is the likely source. The V gene is TRBV5-4, the J gene TRBJ2-7; 7 bases align to TRBD2. The CDR3 is 15 residues long. Germline V gene data show CDR1 as SGHNT and CDR2 as YYREEE (reference sequence). The CDR3 loop is CASSPGLVETYEQYI. The CDR3 DNA follows: TGCGCCAGCAGCCCTGGACTAGTCGAAACCTACGAGCAGTACATC.

The chain is built from TRBV5-5 and TRBJ1-1, with D unresolved. Trimming stripped 4 bases from V and 1 base from J, with 20 bases between. The CDR3 sequence is 17 residues long. Germline CDR1 is SGHKS and CDR2 is YYEKEE (reference sequence). CDR3 nucleotide sequence: TGTGCCAGCAGCCCAGGATTATCTATCCCTTCGAACACTGAAGCTTTCTTT. This translates into CASSPGLSIPSNTEAFF. Drawing the rest from reference TRBV5-5 and TRBJ1-1, the complete variable domain is DAGVTQSPTHLIKTRGQQVTLRCSPISGHKSVSWYQQVLGQGPQFIFQYYEKEERGRGNFPDRFSARQFPNYSSELNVNALLLGDSALYLCASSPGLSIPSNTEAFFGQGTRLTVV.

With respect to this clonotype: Mismatch with germline at one junction end may stem from a read error. Written as DNA, the CDR3 is TGTGTCAGCACTGGACAGGTGGAGATGGAGACCCAGTACTTC. It encodes CVSTGQVEMETQYF. This chain links TRBV11-1 with TRBJ2-5; 7 bases align to TRBD1. Germline CDR1 reads SGHAT; CDR2 reads FQDESV (reference sequence). The CDR3 spans 14 residues.

Comment on this clonotype: The junction does not match germline at one end; this may be a read error. The chain links TRBV5-1 to TRBJ2-1; TRBD2 matches 10 bases. Germline V gene lookup returns CDR1 SGHRS and CDR2 YFSETQ. The CDR3 is 17 residues long. The CDR3 sequence is CASSSPLAGVFYNGQLF. The CDR3 DNA is TGCGCCAGCAGCAGCCCTCTAGCGGGAGTCTTCTACAATGGGCAGCTCTTC.